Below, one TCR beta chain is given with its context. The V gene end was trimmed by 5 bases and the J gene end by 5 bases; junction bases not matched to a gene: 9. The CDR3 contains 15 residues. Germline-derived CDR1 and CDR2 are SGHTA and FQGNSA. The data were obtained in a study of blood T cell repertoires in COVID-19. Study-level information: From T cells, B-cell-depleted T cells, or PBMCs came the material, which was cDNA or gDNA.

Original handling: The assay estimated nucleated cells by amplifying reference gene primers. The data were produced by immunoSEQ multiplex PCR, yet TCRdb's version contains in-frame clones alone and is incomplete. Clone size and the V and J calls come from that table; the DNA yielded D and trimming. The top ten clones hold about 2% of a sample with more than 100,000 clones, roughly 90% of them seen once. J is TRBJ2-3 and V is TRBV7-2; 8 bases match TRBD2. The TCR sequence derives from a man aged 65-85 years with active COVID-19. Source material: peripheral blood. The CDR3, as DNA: TGTGCCAGCAGCCAATTCTCCGGGACTAGAGATACGCAGTATTTT. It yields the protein CASSQFSGTRDTQYF.